The 8 T cell receptor beta chains below come from one sample, sequenced in a study of blood T cells in healthy people across ages. The use of a sample-barcoded 5' primer and a J-beta primer mix characterized a second PCR of about 7 to 12 cycles. TCRdb itself ran the 5' RACE reads through MiXCR, one entry per CDR3 protein. Counted here are fewer than 2,000,000 distinct CDR3 sequences, around 40% occurring once; the ten biggest clones make up 20% to 25%. The sequencing sample was made of blood. The receptors come from a human donor in good health.

For the CDR3, the DNA is TGTGCCAGCAGCGCCTATATGAACACTGAAGCTTTCTTT. Translating it yields CASSAYMNTEAFF. V usage is TRBV9 and J usage is TRBJ1-1; D unresolved. The germline V gene has CDR1 SGDLS and CDR2 YYNGEE. The CDR3 has 13 amino acids. V lost 3 bases and J 0 bases, leaving 6 bases between the germline ends.

This clonotype was recorded a few times. The chain links TRBV29-1 to TRBJ2-1, with 10 bases aligning to TRBD1. Germline V CDR1 and CDR2: SQVTM, ANQGSEA. This CDR3 is built from 13 residues. V gave up 6 bases and J gave up 10 bases; unmatched junction bases: 9. Here the CDR3 DNA reads TGCAGCGTCGCCGGGACAGGGGCAGGAGAGCAGTTCTTC. Translation: CSVAGTGAGEQFF.

This clonotype was detected many times. V usage is TRBV10-3 and J usage is TRBJ2-1, with D possibly TRBD2 on 5 matching bases. The CDR3 contains 13 residues. Germline CDR1 and CDR2: ENHRY and SYGVKD. Trimming pared 10 bases from V and 4 bases from J, leaving 14 bases between. The CDR3 loop reads CATSGVAYNEQFF. In DNA, the CDR3 is TGTGCCACCTCCGGGGTAGCTTACAATGAGCAGTTCTTC.

The J gene is TRBJ2-5, the V gene TRBV7-2; 9 bases match TRBD1. The J call may not be correct, given that the DNA end is closer to TRBJ2-7. Germline CDR1 is SGHTA and CDR2 is FQGNSA. This CDR3 has 16 residues. CDR3 sequence: CASSRPGQGLGYEQYF. In DNA form, the CDR3 reads TGTGCCAGCAGCCGCCCCGGACAGGGGCTTGGGTACGAGCAGTACTTC.

The V gene is TRBV7-3, the J gene TRBJ1-1; 7 nucleotides line up with TRBD1. The CDR3 covers 16 residues. Losses at the gene ends were 0 bases for V and 1 base for J; bases not matched to a gene: 5. From germline, CDR1 is SGHTA and CDR2 FQGTGA. The DNA of the CDR3 is TGTGCCAGCAGCTTAACGGGGGACAGAAGGAACACTGAAGCTTTCTTT. This codes for CASSLTGDRRNTEAFF. Filled out from reference TRBV7-3 and TRBJ1-1, the complete variable domain reads GAGVSQTPSNKVTEKGKYVELRCDPISGHTALYWYRQSLGQGPEFLIYFQGTGAADDSGLPNDRFFAVRPEGSVSTLKIQRTERGDSAVYLCASSLTGDRRNTEAFFGQGTRLTVV.

This chain joins TRBV7-2 and TRBJ2-3; no clear D gene. This CDR3 region has 14 residues. Trimming took off 5 bases at V and 6 bases at J, with 15 bases between the two ends. Germline CDR1 SGHTA, CDR2 FQGNSA. This CDR3 reads CASSVRAPVDTQYF. Written as DNA, the CDR3 is TGTGCCAGCAGCGTCCGGGCCCCGGTTGATACGCAGTATTTT.

This clonotype has only a few counts. At one end, the junction sequence differs from germline, possibly due to a read error. This rearrangement joins TRBV10-3 to TRBJ2-7; 7 bases line up with TRBD1. Germline CDR1 reads ENHRY; CDR2 reads SYGVKD. CDR3 length: 14 residues. The CDR3 nucleotides are TGTGCCGTCAGATCGACAGGGAGCTCCTACGAGCAGTACTTC. Protein: CAVRSTGSSYEQYF.

The rearrangement joins TRBV4-1 to TRBJ2-1, with 11 bases fitting TRBD1. Per germline, CDR1 MGHRA and CDR2 YSYEKL. This CDR3 comprises 15 residues. After removal of 5 bases from V and 7 bases from J, the junction contained 7 bases not matched to a gene. The CDR3 region is CASSTFGQGANEQFF. DNA of the CDR3: TGCGCCAGCAGCACCTTCGGACAGGGGGCTAATGAGCAGTTCTTC.